This is a list of T cell receptor beta chains from one sample in a study of response to subunit inactivated influenza vaccine. TCRdb fed the RT-PCR reads into MiXCR, producing one record per CDR3 protein. The repertoire holds roughly 780,000 distinct CDR3 sequences, with about 18% as singletons. The sample in question was PBMCs from blood, obtained around 5 days after vaccination. The receptors come from a man in his forties or fifties who received an inactivated influenza vaccine. The CDR3 runs from the conserved cysteine through the conserved F or W. A D gene is named only where the DNA matches it firmly. Not every row has a clone size; where given, it reads once, few, many or a size class.

v_gene	abundance	d_gene	j_gene	CDR3aa	CDR3nt
TRBV6-2/TRBV6-3	.	.	TRBJ2-1	CASSSTGWSGGEQFF	TGTGCCAGCAGTTCGACAGGGTGGTCGGGGGGTGAGCAGTTCTTC
TRBV20-1	few	.	TRBJ2-2	CSAQHTSPTGELFF	TGCAGTGCTCAGCATACTAGTCCCACCGGGGAGCTGTTTTTT
TRBV6-2/TRBV6-3	few	.	TRBJ2-1	CASSYSRGREYNEQFF	TGTGCCAGCAGTTACTCGAGGGGGAGGGAATACAATGAGCAGTTCTTC
TRBV5-5	.	.	TRBJ1-2	CASSPDRLGYTF	TGTGCCAGCAGCCCGGACAGACTTGGCTACACCTTC
TRBV7-9	many	.	TRBJ2-1	CASSALPTEYNEQFF	TGTGCCAGCAGCGCTCTCCCGACGGAGTACAATGAGCAGTTCTTC
TRBV5-1	few	.	TRBJ2-5	CASSVQGVETQYF	TGCGCCAGCAGTGTGCAAGGGGTTGAGACCCAGTACTTC
TRBV6-2/TRBV6-3	.	.	TRBJ2-1	CASTGGGFNEQFF	TGTGCCAGCACTGGAGGGGGGTTCAATGAGCAGTTCTTC
TRBV20-1	.	.	TRBJ1-1	CSARPGADASRKSAFF	TGCAGTGCTAGGCCGGGGGCGGACGCATCGAGGAAGAGTGCTTTCTTT
TRBV6-1	many	TRBD1	TRBJ2-2	CASSPGQVYGELFF	TGTGCCAGCAGCCCGGGACAGGTTTACGGGGAGCTGTTTTTT
TRBV12-3/TRBV12-4	few	.	TRBJ1-3	CASSFAGSSGNTIYF	TGTGCCAGCAGTTTCGCAGGGTCGTCTGGAAACACCATATATTTT
TRBV29-1	many	.	TRBJ2-2	CSATETGELFF	TGCAGCGCGACAGAGACCGGGGAGCTGTTTTTT
TRBV6-2/TRBV6-3	few	.	TRBJ2-5	CASSYAGYQETQYF	TGTGCCAGCAGTTATGCCGGGTATCAAGAGACCCAGTACTTC
TRBV12-3/TRBV12-4	many	TRBD2	TRBJ2-1	CASSLVRLAVSHNEQFF	TGTGCCAGCAGTTTAGTAAGACTAGCGGTGAGCCACAATGAGCAGTTCTTC
TRBV12-3/TRBV12-4	few	.	TRBJ2-3	CASRKRQGPGTDTQYF	TGTGCCAGCAGGAAAAGACAAGGCCCGGGCACAGATACGCAGTATTTT
TRBV7-9	.	.	TRBJ1-6	CASSLARWGSYNSPLHF	TGTGCCAGCAGCTTAGCGCGCTGGGGATCCTATAATTCACCCCTCCACTTT
TRBV5-1	.	.	TRBJ2-7	CASSLGAGHSEQYF	TGCGCCAGCAGCTTAGGGGCGGGACATTCCGAGCAGTACTTC
TRBV10-3	.	TRBD2	TRBJ2-7	CAISADRVWLAGAIADEEYF	TGTGCCATCAGCGCAGACAGGGTCTGGCTAGCGGGAGCAATTGCCGACGAGGAGTACTTC